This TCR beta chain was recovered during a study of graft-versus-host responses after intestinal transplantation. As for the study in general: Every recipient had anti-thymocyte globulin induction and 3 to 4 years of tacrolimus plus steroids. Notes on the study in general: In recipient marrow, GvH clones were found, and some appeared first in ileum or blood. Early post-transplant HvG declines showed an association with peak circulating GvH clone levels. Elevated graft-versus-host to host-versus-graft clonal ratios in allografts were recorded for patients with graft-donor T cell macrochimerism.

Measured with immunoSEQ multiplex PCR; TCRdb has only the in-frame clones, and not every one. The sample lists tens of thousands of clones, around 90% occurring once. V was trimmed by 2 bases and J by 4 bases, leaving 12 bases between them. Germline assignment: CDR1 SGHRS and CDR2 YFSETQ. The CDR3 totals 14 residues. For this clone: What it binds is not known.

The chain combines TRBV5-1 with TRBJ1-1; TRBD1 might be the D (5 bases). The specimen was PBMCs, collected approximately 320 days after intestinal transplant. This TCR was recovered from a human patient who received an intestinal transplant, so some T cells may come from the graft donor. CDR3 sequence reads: CASSFKTESTEAFF. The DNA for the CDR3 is TGCGCCAGCAGCTTCAAGACAGAAAGCACTGAAGCTTTCTTT. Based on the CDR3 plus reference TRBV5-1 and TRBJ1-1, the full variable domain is KAGVTQTPRYLIKTRGQQVTLSCSPISGHRSVSWYQQTPGQGLQFLFEYFSETQRNKGNFPGRFSGRQFSNSRSEMNVSTLELGDSALYLCASSFKTESTEAFFGQGTRLTVV.